These 18 T cell receptor beta chains share one sample of origin, sequenced in a study of human T cells and chemical hapten exposure. The time point here: patch test 2, 6 weeks after DPC sensitization. As to treatment: therapeutic diphenylcyclopropenone sensitization with weekly scalp DPC. Each CDR3 protein is one row after TCRdb ran MiXCR on the RACE reads. The table lists roughly 92,000 distinct CDR3 sequences, over 9.5% of them singletons, with roughly 3.1% in the top ten. The sample consisted of whole blood, taken in connection with sensitization to the hapten diphenylcyclopropenone (DPC). Every receptor here comes from a woman aged 40-49 years with alopecia areata. Some clones in this sample may be carry-over from other donors' samples.

This clonotype was seen once. The chain joins TRBV20-1 to TRBJ2-4; D may be TRBD2 (5 bases). The germline gives CDR1 DFQATT, CDR2 SNEGSKA (reference sequence). The ends were cut back, 6 bases at V and 6 bases at J, with 12 bases in the middle. The CDR3 totals 12 residues. CDR3 coding DNA: TGCAGTGCCCCGAGGGCGCCAAACATTCAGTACTTC. Protein: CSAPRAPNIQYF.

This CDR3 reads CASSYEGAGANVLTF. In nucleotides, the CDR3 is TGTGCCAGCAGTTACGAGGGGGCAGGGGCCAACGTCCTGACTTTC. The chain has TRBV6-2 or TRBV6-3 and TRBJ2-6; 7 bases align to TRBD1. The J segment lost 4 bases and the V segment lost 2 bases, leaving 2 bases of the junction unmatched. Per germline, CDR1 MNHEY and CDR2 SVGEGT. The CDR3 length is 15 residues.

This clonotype was seen ten or more times. This chain joins TRBV29-1 and TRBJ1-2; a weak D match, TRBD1 (6 bases). Per germline, CDR1 SQVTM and CDR2 ANQGSEA. This CDR3 region has 11 residues. Trimming took off 6 bases at V and 8 bases at J, with 13 bases between the two ends. CDR3 nucleotide sequence: TGCAGCGTGGGCGGGGGCGGAGGCTACACCTTC. This gives the protein CSVGGGGGYTF.

The rearrangement joins TRBV6-2 or TRBV6-3 to TRBJ1-2, with unresolved D. The V gene's germline CDR1 is MNHEY and CDR2 SVGEGT. V lost 0 bases and J 8 bases, leaving 4 bases between the germline ends. The CDR3 runs 11 residues. CDR3: CASSYSAGYTF. For the CDR3, the DNA is TGTGCCAGCAGTTACTCTGCGGGCTACACCTTC.

The rearrangement joins TRBV19 to TRBJ2-1, with 10 bases lining up with TRBD2. After removal of 2 bases from V and 7 bases from J, the junction contained 5 bases not matched to a gene. This CDR3 spans 15 amino acids. Per germline, CDR1 LNHDA and CDR2 SQIVND (reference sequence). The CDR3 spells CASSIPSGSTNEQFF. For the CDR3, the DNA is TGTGCCAGTAGTATACCTAGCGGGAGTACGAATGAGCAGTTCTTC.

This clonotype has at least ten counts. This sequence joins TRBV28 and TRBJ2-5; 7 bases map to TRBD1. The germline V gene encodes CDR1 MDHEN and CDR2 SYDVKM. The CDR3 is made up of 16 amino acids. V lost 7 bases, J lost 1 base, and 12 bases stayed unmatched. The CDR3 is CASIPSTGSTQETQYF. The CDR3 DNA is TGTGCCAGCATCCCTTCGACAGGGTCGACCCAAGAGACCCAGTACTTC.

Of note for this clonotype: A much larger clonotype is one base distant, so this may be a read error. In DNA form, the CDR3 reads TGTACCAGCCAGGGCGGACTAAGCACAGATACGCAGTATTTT. Its protein product is CTSQGGLSTDTQYF. This rearrangement joins TRBV6-2 or TRBV6-3 to TRBJ2-3, with a weak D call TRBD2 (6 bases). The CDR3 is 14 residues long. Germline assignment: CDR1 MNHEY and CDR2 SVGEGT.

This clonotype came up many times. V usage is TRBV2 and J usage is TRBJ2-5; no clear D. The CDR3 is 18 residues long. Deletions cut 2 bases from V and 0 bases from J, with 19 bases between. Germline CDR1 is SNHLY and CDR2 is FYNNEI. This CDR3 is CASSERGHSMIYQETQYF. The CDR3 DNA sequence: TGTGCCAGCAGTGAACGCGGCCACAGCATGATCTACCAAGAGACCCAGTACTTC.

This clonotype was seen repeatedly, ten times or more. This rearrangement joins TRBV6-5 to TRBJ1-1; D might be TRBD1 (5 bases). The CDR3 covers 15 residues. Trimming cost V 7 bases and J 0 bases, with 15 bases left between them. Germline values: CDR1 MNHEY, CDR2 SVGAGI. The CDR3: CASTQTAPMNTEAFF. In DNA form, the CDR3 reads TGTGCCAGCACCCAGACAGCCCCGATGAACACTGAAGCTTTCTTT.

In this sample, this clonotype turned up a few times. The rearrangement uses TRBV20-1 and TRBJ2-6; D possibly corresponds to TRBD2 (5 bases). Trimming removed 1 base from V and 1 base from J, with 5 bases in between. Germline CDR1 reads DFQATT; CDR2 reads SNEGSKA (reference sequence). The CDR3 has 14 amino acids. This chain's CDR3 is CSARGLSGANVLTF. The CDR3 DNA follows: TGCAGTGCTAGAGGACTATCTGGGGCCAACGTCCTGACTTTC.

This clonotype has only a few counts. The chain carries TRBV2 and TRBJ2-7; D is perhaps TRBD2 (5 bases). The CDR3 loop spans 12 amino acids. CDR1 is SNHLY and CDR2 is FYNNEI in the germline V gene. V lost 6 bases and J lost 6, with 12 bases in between. CDR3 loop: CASRRERGEQYF. For the CDR3, the DNA is TGTGCCAGCAGACGCGAACGGGGCGAGCAGTACTTC.

The genes are TRBV11-2 and TRBJ1-5; D is uncertain. CDR1 is SGHAT, CDR2 FQNNGV, per germline. The V and J ends lost 5 bases and 0 bases respectively, with 11 bases between them. The CDR3 has 15 residues. This chain's CDR3 is CASSLGTASNQPQHF. CDR3 coding DNA: TGTGCCAGCAGCCTAGGAACAGCTAGCAATCAGCCCCAGCATTTT. Based on the CDR3 plus reference TRBV11-2 and TRBJ1-5, the full variable domain is EAGVAQSPRYKIIEKRQSVAFWCNPISGHATLYWYQQILGQGPKLLIQFQNNGVVDDSQLPKDRFSAERLKGVDSTLKIQPAKLEDSAVYLCASSLGTASNQPQHFGDGTRLSIL.

Only a few counts were recorded for this clonotype. This rearrangement joins TRBV28 to TRBJ2-7; tentative D call: TRBD1 (6 bases). CDR1 is MDHEN and CDR2 is SYDVKM in the germline V gene. V lost 2 bases to trimming and J lost 0 bases, with 14 bases between them. The length of the CDR3 is 16 residues. CDR3 amino acids: CASSLGGLRSSYEQYF. CDR3 DNA sequence: TGTGCCAGCAGTTTAGGGGGCCTCAGGAGCTCCTACGAGCAGTACTTC. The full variable domain, with the rest looked up from reference TRBV28 and TRBJ2-7, is DVKVTQSSRYLVKRTGEKVFLECVQDMDHENMFWYRQDPGLGLRLIYFSYDVKMKEKGDIPEGYSVSREKKERFSLILESASTNQTSMYLCASSLGGLRSSYEQYFGPGTRLTVT.

In this sample, this clonotype turned up many times. V and J are TRBV6-5 and TRBJ1-6, with D hard to call. Germline V lookup: CDR1 MNHEY, CDR2 SVGAGI. The CDR3 sequence is 11 residues long. Trimming left V 8 bases short and J 10 bases short, with 9 bases between. The CDR3 loop reads CASSSGSPLHF. The CDR3 nucleotides are TGTGCCAGCTCGTCAGGCTCACCCCTCCACTTT.

The rearrangement links TRBV7-2 to TRBJ1-1; the D is unclear. The V end lost 7 bases, the J end lost 1 base, and 13 bases lay between the germline ends. Germline V CDR1 and CDR2: SGHTA, FQGNSA. CDR3 length: 14 residues. CDR3 protein: CASTLSGTNTEAFF. DNA of the CDR3: TGTGCCAGCACCCTAAGCGGCACGAACACTGAAGCTTTCTTT.

The chain uses TRBV20-1 and TRBJ1-1; tentative D call: TRBD1 (6 bases). V was shortened by 3 bases and J by 2 bases, with 22 bases between the two germline ends. Germline CDR1 reads DFQATT; CDR2 reads SNEGSKA (reference sequence). CDR3 size: 17 residues. The DNA for the CDR3 is TGCAGTGCTAGTAATCGACGAGAGGGGGGTATTAACACTGAAGCTTTCTTT. Its translation is CSASNRREGGINTEAFF.

This clonotype was detected ten times or more. The chain joins TRBV28 to TRBJ2-2, with D hard to call. Trimming removed 3 bases at V and 4 bases at J, with 0 bases between. CDR1 and CDR2 (germline): MDHEN, SYDVKM. The CDR3 sequence is 11 residues long. The CDR3 DNA reads as TGTGCCAGCAGTTTCACCGGGGAGCTGTTTTTT. The encoded protein is CASSFTGELFF.

The chain employs TRBV5-1 and TRBJ2-5; the D is unclear. Trimming stripped 5 bases from V and 2 bases from J, with 19 bases between. The CDR3 is 16 residues long. Germline V CDR1 and CDR2: SGHRS, YFSETQ. The DNA for the CDR3 is TGCGCCAGCAGAGAACCCAGCAAAGGGCGGCAAGAGACCCAGTACTTC. It translates to CASREPSKGRQETQYF.